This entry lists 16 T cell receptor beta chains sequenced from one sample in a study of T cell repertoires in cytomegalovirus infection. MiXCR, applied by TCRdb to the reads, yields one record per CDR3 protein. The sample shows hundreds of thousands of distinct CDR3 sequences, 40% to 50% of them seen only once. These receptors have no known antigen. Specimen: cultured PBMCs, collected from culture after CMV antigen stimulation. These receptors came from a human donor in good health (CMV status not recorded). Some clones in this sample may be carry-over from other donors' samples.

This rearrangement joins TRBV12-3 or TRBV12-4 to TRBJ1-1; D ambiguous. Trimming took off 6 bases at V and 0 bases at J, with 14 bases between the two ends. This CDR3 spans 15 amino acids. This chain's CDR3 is CASSPRKDMNTEAFF. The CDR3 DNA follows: TGTGCCAGCAGCCCTCGGAAGGATATGAACACTGAAGCTTTCTTT.

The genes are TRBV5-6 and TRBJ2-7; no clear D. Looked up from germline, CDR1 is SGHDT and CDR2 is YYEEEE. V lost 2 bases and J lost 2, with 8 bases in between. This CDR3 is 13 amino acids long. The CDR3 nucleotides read TGTGCCAGCAGCTTTGAAAGGGCCTACGAGCAGTACTTC. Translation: CASSFERAYEQYF.

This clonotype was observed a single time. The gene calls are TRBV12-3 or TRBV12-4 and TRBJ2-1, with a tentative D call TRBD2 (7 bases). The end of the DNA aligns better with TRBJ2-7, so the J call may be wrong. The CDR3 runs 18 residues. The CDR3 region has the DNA TGTGCCAGCAGTACAAGGGGGGGGGTCCCGGGAAACCGCCTTGAGCAGTACTTC. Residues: CASSTRGGVPGNRLEQYF.

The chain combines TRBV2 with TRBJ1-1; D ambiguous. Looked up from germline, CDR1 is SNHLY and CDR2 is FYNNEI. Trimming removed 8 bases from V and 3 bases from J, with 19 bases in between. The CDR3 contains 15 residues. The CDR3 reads CASQDQNGKYTEAFF. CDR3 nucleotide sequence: TGTGCCAGCCAGGACCAGAATGGTAAATACACTGAAGCTTTCTTT.

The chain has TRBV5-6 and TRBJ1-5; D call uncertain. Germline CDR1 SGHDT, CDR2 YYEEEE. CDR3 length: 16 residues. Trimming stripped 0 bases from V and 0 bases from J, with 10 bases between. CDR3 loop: CASSLAGALSNQPQHF. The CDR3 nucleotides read TGTGCCAGCAGCTTGGCCGGAGCGCTTAGCAATCAGCCCCAGCATTTT.

CDR3 DNA: TGTGCCAGACCTGACAGCGTAGCCAAAAACATTCAGTACTTC. Translating it yields CARPDSVAKNIQYF. The chain is built from TRBV6-6 and TRBJ2-4, with a tentative D call TRBD1 (5 bases). The CDR3 runs to 14 residues. Deletions cut 9 bases from V and 0 bases from J, with 12 bases between. The germline CDR1 and CDR2 sequences are MNHNY and SVGAGI (reference sequence).

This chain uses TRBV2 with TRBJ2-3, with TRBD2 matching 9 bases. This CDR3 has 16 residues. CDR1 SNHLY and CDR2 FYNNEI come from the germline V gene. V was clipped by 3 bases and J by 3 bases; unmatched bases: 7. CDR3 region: CASSEARSGGTDTQYF. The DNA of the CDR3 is TGTGCCAGCAGTGAGGCGAGGAGCGGGGGGACAGATACGCAGTATTTT.

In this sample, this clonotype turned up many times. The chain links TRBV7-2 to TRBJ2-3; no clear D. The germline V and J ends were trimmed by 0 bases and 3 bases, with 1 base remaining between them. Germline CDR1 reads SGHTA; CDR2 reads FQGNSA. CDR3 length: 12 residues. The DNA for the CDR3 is TGTGCCAGCAGCTTAGCGACAGATACGCAGTATTTT. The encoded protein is CASSLATDTQYF.

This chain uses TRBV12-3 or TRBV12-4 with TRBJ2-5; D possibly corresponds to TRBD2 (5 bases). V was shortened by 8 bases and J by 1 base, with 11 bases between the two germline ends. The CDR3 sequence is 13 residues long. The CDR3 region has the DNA TGTGCCAGCGCGAGGGTCTCCCAAGAGACCCAGTACTTC. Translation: CASARVSQETQYF.

CDR3 sequence reads: CASGTQTPYNEQFF. Here the CDR3 DNA reads TGCGCCAGCGGGACTCAAACCCCATACAATGAGCAGTTCTTC. The rearrangement joins TRBV5-1 to TRBJ2-1; a weak D match, TRBD2 (6 bases). Germline V gene lookup returns CDR1 SGHRS and CDR2 YFSETQ. The CDR3 length is 14 residues. V was cut by 7 bases and J by 4 bases, with 15 bases left in between.

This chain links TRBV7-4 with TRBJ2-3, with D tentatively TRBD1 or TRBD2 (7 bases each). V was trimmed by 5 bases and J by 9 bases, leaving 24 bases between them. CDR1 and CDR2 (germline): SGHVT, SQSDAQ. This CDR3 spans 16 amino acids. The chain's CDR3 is CASSAQTGGPGGTQYF. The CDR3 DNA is TGTGCCAGCAGCGCACAGACGGGGGGCCCAGGGGGGACGCAGTATTTT.

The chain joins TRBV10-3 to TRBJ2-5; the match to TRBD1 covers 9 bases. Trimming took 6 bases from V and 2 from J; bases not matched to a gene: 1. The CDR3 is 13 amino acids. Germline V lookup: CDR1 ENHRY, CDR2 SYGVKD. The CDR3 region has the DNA TGTGCCATCAGGGGGACAGGGCAAGAGACCCAGTACTTC. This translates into CAIRGTGQETQYF.

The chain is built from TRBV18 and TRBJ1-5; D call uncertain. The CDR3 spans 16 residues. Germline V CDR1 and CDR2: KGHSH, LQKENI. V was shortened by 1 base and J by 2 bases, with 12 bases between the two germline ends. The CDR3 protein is CASSPRSAGGNQPQHF. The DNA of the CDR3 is TGTGCCAGCTCACCACGCTCCGCAGGAGGCAATCAGCCCCAGCATTTT.

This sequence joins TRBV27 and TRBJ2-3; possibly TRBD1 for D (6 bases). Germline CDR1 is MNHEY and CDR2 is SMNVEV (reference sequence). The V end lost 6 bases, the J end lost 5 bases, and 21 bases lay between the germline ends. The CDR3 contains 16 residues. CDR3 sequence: CASRPRTGLVRDTQYF. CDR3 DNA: TGTGCCAGCAGACCACGTACAGGGCTAGTCAGAGATACGCAGTATTTT.

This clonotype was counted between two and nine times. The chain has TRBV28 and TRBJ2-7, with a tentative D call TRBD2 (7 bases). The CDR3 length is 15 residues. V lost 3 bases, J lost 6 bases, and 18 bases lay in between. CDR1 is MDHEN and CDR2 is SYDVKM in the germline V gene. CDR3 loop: CASSFHRVRGVEQYF. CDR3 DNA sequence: TGTGCCAGCAGTTTCCACAGGGTACGGGGGGTCGAGCAGTACTTC.

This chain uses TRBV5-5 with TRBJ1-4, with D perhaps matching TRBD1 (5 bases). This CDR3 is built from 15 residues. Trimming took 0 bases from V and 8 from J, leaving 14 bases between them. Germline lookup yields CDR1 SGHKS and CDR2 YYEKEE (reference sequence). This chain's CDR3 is CASSLVQAGGEKLFF. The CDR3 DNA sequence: TGTGCCAGCAGCTTGGTACAGGCGGGAGGCGAAAAACTGTTTTTT.